This T cell receptor (beta chain) comes out of a study of OX40 agonist ivuxolimab in advanced cancers. V was pared by 2 bases and J by 1 base, with 12 bases between. The CDR3 runs 16 residues. Germline loops: CDR1 SEHNR, CDR2 FQNEAQ (reference sequence). The sample holds one count of this clone. Profiling relied on immunoSEQ multiplex PCR, and the TCRdb table lists in-frame clones only, not all of them. Here the sample spans over 80,000 clones, more than 75% being singletons. This TCR was sampled from an adult with an advanced solid tumor such as melanoma, head and neck, liver or kidney cancer. This chain joins TRBV7-9 and TRBJ1-3; D perhaps matches TRBD1 (6 bases). The sequenced sample was CD4+ or CD8+ T cells sorted from blood, obtained in a trial of the OX40 agonist ivuxolimab. Written as DNA, the CDR3 is TGTGCCAGCAGCTTATCGGGGGGCGCGTCTGGAAACACCATATATTTT. It specifies CASSLSGGASGNTIYF.